This T cell receptor (beta chain) was documented in a study of regulatory and conventional T cells in RAG deficiency. The repertoire was sequenced with immunoSEQ multiplex PCR; TCRdb's copy has only in-frame clones and lacks some. This repertoire shows tens of thousands of clones, about nine tenths found once; its top ten account for around 15%. Germline V gives CDR1 LNHNV, CDR2 YYDKDF (reference sequence). V was cut by 0 bases and J by 5 bases, with 11 bases left in between. The CDR3 sequence is 15 residues long. The data also belong to a second study, concerning regulatory T cells. Per that paper: The PCR used 52 TRBV and 13 TRBJ primers. Patient repertoires had restricted TRB V-J pairs and skewed V and J usage, most in Tregs.

Specimen: CD8+ T cells sorted from blood. The receptor comes from a human donor in good health. The chain recombines TRBV15 with TRBJ2-1; D not resolved. CDR3 in amino acids: CATSRERDGDNEQFF. The CDR3 DNA reads TGTGCCACCAGCAGAGAACGCGACGGAGACAATGAGCAGTTCTTC.